The following is a T cell receptor beta chain sequence with its context. This clonotype showed up just a few times. It has no known antigen specificity. Per-nucleotide qualities are absent, and no much larger clonotype sits a single base away. Library method: 5' RACE. TCRdb names Illumina HiSeq 2500 as the instrument used. A second about 6 to 11 cycle PCR used a sample-barcoded 5' primer and a J-beta primer mix. Each TCR beta cDNA molecule received a unique molecular identifier from a template-switch 5' adaptor carrying 12 random nucleotides. At least 2.5 million CDR3-containing paired-end reads were obtained from each sample. The Mint cDNA synthesis kit, primed by a TRBC-specific oligonucleotide, was used to synthesize first-strand cDNA from all RNA. Following uracil-DNA glycosylase treatment, all cDNA underwent a first 18-cycle PCR with the universal primers M1SS and BC2_uni_R. In the authors' own workflow: Normalization of each sample was performed by random selection of 1 million high-quality reads, each carrying a distinct molecular identifier. Reads with shared molecular identifiers were discarded instead of being binned into consensus sequences. MiTCR, run with a Q25 quality threshold and the strictest error-elimination algorithm, handled CDR3 identification, clonotype clustering and error correction. A nonparametric unseen species model with Euler transformation was used to estimate lower-bound total TCR beta diversity. TCRdb redid the processing of the public reads, applying fastp at Q25 and MiXCR, and retained in-frame beta chains. Each entry is one CDR3 protein sequence, shown with its most common DNA and genes. For this entry, the V and J calls and clone size follow TCRdb and not the study's own pipeline. The sample table lists almost 550,000 distinct CDR3 sequences, 24% of them with a count of one. The ten biggest clones cover around 10% of the sample.

Donors were roughly 40 systemically healthy Caucasian individuals from Russia aged roughly 6 to 100 years. Around 9.7 milliliters of peripheral blood were collected from each donor into EDTA-treated Vacutainer tubes. Ficoll-Paque density-gradient centrifugation was used to isolate PBMCs, with at least 6.5 million obtained per sample. Trizol reagent was used to extract total RNA from PBMCs, with at least 6 micrograms per sample. For every donor, flow cytometry on a PBMC aliquot measured the percentage of naive CD45RAhigh/CD27high T cells. The CDR3 contains 14 residues, cysteine and phenylalanine counted. Only CDR3 DNA remains: 42 bases, in frame from the first base. From the germline V gene, CDR1 is SGHAT and CDR2 is FQNNGV. V and J are truncated by 5 bases and 7 bases respectively, leaving an intervening sequence of 14 bases. The data were taken from a study of blood T cells in healthy people across ages (dated by TCRdb to the mid-2010s). With regard to the full study: In model experiments, roughly one uniquely barcoded TCR beta cDNA molecule per two T cells was captured by template switching. Donors were grouped into four age groups: young (average roughly 17 years), middle-aged (39), aged (about 59) and long-lived (around 82). For two donors (one aged 18 to 29 and one aged 80 or older), the study analyzed two additional independent replicas of 1 million unique cDNA reads from the same blood draw. Age-related changes in TCR beta repertoire diversity were measured in the study by deep sequencing normalized with unique cDNA molecular identifiers.

What the authors observed across the whole study: Compared with the aged group, the long-lived group had more naive CD4+ T cells, fewer expanded clones and increased TCR diversity, a pattern suggesting age selection. A strong correlation was found between observed TCR beta diversity and the percentage of naive T cells measured by flow cytometry. Since profiling was done on bulk unsorted PBMCs, naive and antigen-experienced compartments could not be conclusively compared. Because the CMV infection status of the donors was unknown, age-related changes in expanded clonotypes may potentially have been confounded. Observed TCR beta diversity per million T cells fell roughly linearly with age, and a significant reduction was already apparent by age around 40. Estimates of total diversity based on one million sequenced T cells were considered lower bounds and underestimates.

This same sample was also taken into another study, of T cells of mothers and their children. As the second study states: The donors were nine systemically healthy Caucasian individuals, made up of three mothers and their six children. cDNA synthesis used all of the extracted RNA, with about 1.5 ug of RNA in each 15 ul reaction. In the second PCR, the M1S primer added sample barcodes and 2-4 random nucleotides. Each mother yielded over 9 million TCR beta CDR3 reads and each child 3 million to 3.5 million reads. In both related and unrelated pairs, thymic selection shapes the output of TCR recombination in a similar way, with inherited differences having only a minor effect. Normalized repertoire overlap in related mother-child pairs was always slightly higher than in unrelated mother-child pairs, but the difference was never significant. Persistent microchimeric T cell clones were not detected, at a sensitivity of about 90 clones per million clonotypes. The study used deep NGS to compare TCR beta repertoires of mothers and children, seeking features distinguishing related mother-child pairs from unrelated individuals. The mean age was approximately 41 +/- 4 years for the mothers and around 10 +/- 4 years for the children. After adapter ligation with NEBNext reagents, the libraries were sequenced on Illumina HiSeq 2000 with 100+100 nt paired-end reads. To prevent cross-contamination, the mother and child libraries were prepared one month apart and sequenced in separate runs. Between about 500,000 and 2,300,000 distinct TCR beta clonotypes were identified per donor. Naive TCR beta clonotypes were estimated from low-frequency clonotypes matched to each donor's FACS-determined naive share, without sorting.

The sequencing input was blood. The receptor comes from a boy aged 5-17 years in good health. Recombination connected TRBV11-2 to TRBJ2-2; a tentative D call is TRBD1 (6 bases match). The nucleotides read TGTGCCAGCAGCGCGGTACAGGGAAACGGGGAGCTGTTTTTT. Translation gives CASSAVQGNGELFF.